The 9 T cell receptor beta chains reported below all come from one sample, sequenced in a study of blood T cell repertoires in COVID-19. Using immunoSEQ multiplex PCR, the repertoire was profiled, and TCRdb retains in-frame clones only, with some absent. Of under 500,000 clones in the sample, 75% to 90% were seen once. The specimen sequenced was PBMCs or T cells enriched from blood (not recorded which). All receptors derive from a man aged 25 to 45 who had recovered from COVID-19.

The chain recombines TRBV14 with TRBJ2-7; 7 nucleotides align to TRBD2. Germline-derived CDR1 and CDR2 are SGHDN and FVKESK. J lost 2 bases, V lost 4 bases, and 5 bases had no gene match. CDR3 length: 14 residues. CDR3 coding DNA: TGTGCCAGCAGCCGGGACTATACCGCCTACGAGCAGTACTTC. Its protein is CASSRDYTAYEQYF. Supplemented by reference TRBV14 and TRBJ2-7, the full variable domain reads EAGVTQFPSHSVIEKGQTVTLRCDPISGHDNLYWYRRVMGKEIKFLLHFVKESKQDESGMPNNRFLAERTGGTYSTLKVQPAELEDSGVYFCASSRDYTAYEQYFGPGTRLTVT.

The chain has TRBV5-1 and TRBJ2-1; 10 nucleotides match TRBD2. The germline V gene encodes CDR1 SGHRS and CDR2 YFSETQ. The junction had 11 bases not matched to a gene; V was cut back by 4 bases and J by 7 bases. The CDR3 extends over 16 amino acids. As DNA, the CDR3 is TGCGCCAGCAGCCCGGAAGGGCTAGCGGGAGTGAATGAGCAGTTCTTC. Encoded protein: CASSPEGLAGVNEQFF.

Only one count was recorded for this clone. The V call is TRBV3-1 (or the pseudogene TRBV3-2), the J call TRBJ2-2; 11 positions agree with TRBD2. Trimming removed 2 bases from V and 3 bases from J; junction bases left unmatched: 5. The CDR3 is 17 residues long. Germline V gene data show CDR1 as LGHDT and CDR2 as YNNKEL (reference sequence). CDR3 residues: CASSQPLGLADTGELFF. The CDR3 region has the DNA TGTGCCAGCAGCCAACCCCTGGGACTAGCGGACACCGGGGAGCTGTTTTTT.

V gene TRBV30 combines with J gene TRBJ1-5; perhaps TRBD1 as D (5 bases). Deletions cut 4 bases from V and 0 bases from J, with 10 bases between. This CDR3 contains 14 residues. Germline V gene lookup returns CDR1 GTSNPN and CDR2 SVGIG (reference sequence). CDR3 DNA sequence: TGTGCCTGGACTACCGACAGTAGCAATCAGCCCCAGCATTTT. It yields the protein CAWTTDSSNQPQHF.

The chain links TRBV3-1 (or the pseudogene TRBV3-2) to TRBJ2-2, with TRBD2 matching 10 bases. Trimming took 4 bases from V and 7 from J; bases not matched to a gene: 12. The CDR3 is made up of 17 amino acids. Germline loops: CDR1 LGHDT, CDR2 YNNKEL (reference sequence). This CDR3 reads CASSPPRLAGVVGELFF. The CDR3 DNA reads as TGTGCCAGCAGCCCCCCTAGGCTAGCGGGAGTGGTCGGGGAGCTGTTTTTT.

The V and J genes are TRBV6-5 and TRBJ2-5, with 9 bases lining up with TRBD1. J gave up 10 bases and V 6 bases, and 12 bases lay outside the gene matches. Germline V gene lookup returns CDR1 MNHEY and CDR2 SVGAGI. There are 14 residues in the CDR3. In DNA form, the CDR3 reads TGTGCCAGCAGCCCGGGACAGGGAATTGTGTTCCAGTACTTC. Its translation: CASSPGQGIVFQYF.

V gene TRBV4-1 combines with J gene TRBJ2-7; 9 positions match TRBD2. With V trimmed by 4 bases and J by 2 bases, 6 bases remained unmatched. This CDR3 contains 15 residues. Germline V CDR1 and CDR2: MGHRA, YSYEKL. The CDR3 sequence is CASSLGAGGAYEQYF. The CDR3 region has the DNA TGCGCCAGCAGCCTTGGAGCGGGGGGAGCCTACGAGCAGTACTTC.

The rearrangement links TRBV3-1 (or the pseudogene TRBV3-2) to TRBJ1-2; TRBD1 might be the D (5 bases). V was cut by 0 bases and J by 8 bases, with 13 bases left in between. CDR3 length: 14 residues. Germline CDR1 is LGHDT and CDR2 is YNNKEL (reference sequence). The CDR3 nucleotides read TGTGCCAGCAGCCAAGATCTGCAGGGAGGAGGCTACACCTTC. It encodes CASSQDLQGGGYTF.

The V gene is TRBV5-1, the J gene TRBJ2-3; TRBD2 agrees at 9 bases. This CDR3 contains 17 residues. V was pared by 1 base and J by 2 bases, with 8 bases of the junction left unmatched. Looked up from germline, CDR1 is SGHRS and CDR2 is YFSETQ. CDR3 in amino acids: CASSLTGAGGHTDTQYF. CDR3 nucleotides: TGCGCCAGCAGCTTGACTGGAGCGGGAGGCCACACAGATACGCAGTATTTT.